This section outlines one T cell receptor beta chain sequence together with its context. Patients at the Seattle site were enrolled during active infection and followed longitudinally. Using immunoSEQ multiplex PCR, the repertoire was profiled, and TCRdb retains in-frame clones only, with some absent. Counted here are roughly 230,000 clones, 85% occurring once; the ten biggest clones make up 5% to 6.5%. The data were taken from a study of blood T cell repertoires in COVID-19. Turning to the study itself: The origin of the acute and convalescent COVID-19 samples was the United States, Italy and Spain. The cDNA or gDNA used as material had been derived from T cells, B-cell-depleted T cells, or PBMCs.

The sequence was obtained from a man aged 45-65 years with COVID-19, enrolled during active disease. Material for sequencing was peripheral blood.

The CDR3 DNA sequence: TGTGCCAGCAGTGAAGTGAACAGCAATTCACCCCTCCACTTT. Protein: CASSEVNSNSPLHF. The V and J genes are TRBV6-1 and TRBJ1-6; D not resolved. The CDR3 extends over 14 amino acids. Germline CDR1 is MNHNS and CDR2 is SASEGT. The germline V and J ends were trimmed by 1 base and 7 bases, with 8 bases remaining between them.